The clone carrying this TCR beta chain came up a few times. The sample is drawn from a study of T-cell memory formation after mild COVID-19. V lost 0 bases and J 10 bases, leaving 5 bases between the germline ends. Per germline, CDR1 SGHTA and CDR2 FQGNSA. The CDR3 is 11 amino acids. Using its own MiXCR run on the 5' RACE reads, TCRdb lists one record per CDR3 protein. In the table there are some 350,000 distinct CDR3 sequences, approximately 12% of which are singletons. The TCR was taken from a man between 18 and 29 years old who had mild COVID-19 (a few samples of this study predate the infection). Cell type and time point are not known. Material: PBMCs or a T cell subset sorted from them (not recorded which). This chain uses TRBV7-2 with TRBJ2-3; D gene uncertain. The CDR3 reads CASSLAGAQYF. CDR3 DNA: TGTGCCAGCAGCTTAGCCGGTGCGCAGTATTTT. The entire variable domain, with the rest obtained from reference TRBV7-2 and TRBJ2-3, is as follows: GAGVSQSPSNKVTEKGKDVELRCDPISGHTALYWYRQSLGQGLEFLIYFQGNSAPDKSGLPSDRFSAERTGGSVSTLTIQRTQQEDSAVYLCASSLAGAQYFGPGTRLTVL.